Listed here are 27 T cell receptor beta chains from one sample, sequenced in a study of T-cell reconstitution after alpha-beta-depleted transplantation in children. For TCRbeta, the library was prepared with unique molecular identifiers. TCRdb fed the PCR reads into MiXCR, producing one record per CDR3 protein. The sample comprises 490,000 or so distinct CDR3 sequences, approximately 12% of which are singletons, and around 6% rests with the top ten. This specimen was PBMCs from the stem cell graft donor, taken from the stem cell graft. Receptors originate from a human donor who donated a stem cell graft to a child with combined immunodeficiency.

This clonotype appeared many times. V gene TRBV9 combines with J gene TRBJ2-7; TRBD1 matches at 10 bases. Germline CDR1 reads SGDLS; CDR2 reads YYNGEE. Germline trimming cut 3 bases from V and 6 bases from J; bases unmatched to any gene: 3. The CDR3 consists of 13 residues. CDR3 coding DNA: TGTGCCAGCAGCGCCCGGGACAGGGGCGAGCAGTACTTC. This translates into CASSARDRGEQYF.

The chain recombines TRBV10-3 with TRBJ1-3; 8 positions match TRBD1. The CDR3 has 15 residues. V gave up 6 bases and J gave up 1 base; unmatched junction bases: 5. Germline values: CDR1 ENHRY, CDR2 SYGVKD. DNA of the CDR3: TGTGCCATCAGCGGGGACAGGTCGTCTGGAAACACCATATATTTT. It is translated as CAISGDRSSGNTIYF.

This chain joins TRBV2 and TRBJ1-1; D is unclear. Trimming removed 1 base from V and 11 bases from J, with 17 bases in between. There are 14 residues in the CDR3. Per the germline V gene, CDR1 is SNHLY and CDR2 is FYNNEI. In DNA form, the CDR3 reads TGTGCCAGCAGTGAAGGAGTAGTGCGGCCTGGGGCTTTCTTT. Its translation is CASSEGVVRPGAFF.

This clonotype was detected many times. This chain links TRBV12-3 or TRBV12-4 with TRBJ2-6; TRBD1 or TRBD2 may be the D gene (5 bases each). Trimming cost V 1 base and J 4 bases, with 11 bases left between them. The CDR3 consists of 16 residues. The CDR3 loop is CASSLGWGTGANVLTF. The CDR3 DNA reads as TGTGCCAGCAGTTTAGGCTGGGGGACCGGGGCCAACGTCCTGACTTTC.

The chain joins TRBV7-9 to TRBJ2-5; D might be TRBD1 or TRBD2, each matching 6 bases. CDR1 and CDR2 from the germline V gene are SEHNR and FQNEAQ (reference sequence). Between the trimmed V and J ends, which lost 3 bases and 5 bases, there was a span of 13 bases. This CDR3 has 14 amino acids. The CDR3 DNA is TGTGCCAGCAGCTTTGCGGAGGGGGTGGAGACCCAGTACTTC. Translation: CASSFAEGVETQYF.

The V call is TRBV7-9, the J call TRBJ1-1, with TRBD1 as a possible D gene (6 bases). The CDR3 totals 16 residues. Trimming removed 1 base at V and 3 bases at J, with 15 bases between. The V gene's germline CDR1 is SEHNR and CDR2 FQNEAQ (reference sequence). CDR3 amino acids: CASSLGYGTWDTEAFF. The CDR3 DNA reads as TGTGCCAGCAGCTTAGGCTACGGGACATGGGACACTGAAGCTTTCTTT.

The chain links TRBV21-1 to TRBJ1-2. TRBV21-1 is termed a pseudogene. The CDR3 has 16 amino acids. The CDR3 is CASSKSRAIKGYGYTF. The CDR3 DNA follows: TGTGCCAGCAGCAAATCGCGGGCTATAAAGGGCTATGGCTACACCTTC.

With regard to this clonotype: This sequence may be a read error, since a much larger clone differs from it by one base. No conserved phenylalanine or tryptophan ends this CDR3, so it is likely a read error. The rearrangement links TRBV5-5 to TRBJ2-7, with TRBD1 as a possible D gene (5 bases). The CDR3 spans 13 residues. Germline lookup yields CDR1 SGHKS and CDR2 YYEKEE (reference sequence). V was shortened by 0 bases and J by 7 bases, with 11 bases between the two germline ends. CDR3 nucleotide sequence: TGTGCCAGCAGCTTGGAAGGGGTAGGAGAGCAGTACTGC. Translation: CASSLEGVGEQYC.

V is TRBV12-3 or TRBV12-4 and J is TRBJ2-3; 16 positions agree with TRBD2. This CDR3 is built from 17 residues. Trimming took 6 bases from V and 5 from J; bases not matched to a gene: 8. The CDR3 bases are TGTGCCAGCAGACCCGGGACTAGCGGGGGGGCCGGAGATACGCAGTATTTT. It specifies CASRPGTSGGAGDTQYF.

This chain joins TRBV4-2 and TRBJ2-1; D may be TRBD2 (6 bases). The CDR3 extends over 16 amino acids. CDR1 is LGHNA and CDR2 is YNFKEQ in the germline V gene. Trimming took 2 bases from V and 6 from J, leaving 17 bases between them. This CDR3 is CASSQPLGLSGNEQFF. The CDR3 DNA sequence: TGTGCCAGCAGCCAACCTTTGGGACTTTCCGGCAATGAGCAGTTCTTC.

The chain has TRBV24-1 and TRBJ2-3; maybe TRBD2 (5 bases). The CDR3 contains 17 residues. Germline values: CDR1 KGHDR, CDR2 SFDVKD. Between the trimmed V and J ends, which lost 5 bases and 2 bases, there was a span of 19 bases. The chain's CDR3 is CATSGRRTPPSTDTQYF. CDR3 nucleotides: TGTGCCACCAGTGGAAGGCGGACTCCTCCCTCCACAGATACGCAGTATTTT.

The chain links TRBV12-3 or TRBV12-4 to TRBJ2-5; no firm D call. The CDR3 consists of 16 residues. Trimming removed 2 bases at V and 1 base at J, with 14 bases between. The CDR3 sequence: CASSLKGWKGQETQYF. DNA of the CDR3: TGTGCCAGCAGTTTAAAGGGTTGGAAGGGCCAAGAGACCCAGTACTTC.

This clonotype was detected ten times or more. The chain employs TRBV6-2 or TRBV6-3 and TRBJ2-1, with 7 bases identical to TRBD1. Germline CDR1 reads MNHEY; CDR2 reads SVGEGT. The CDR3 totals 15 residues. After removal of 4 bases from V and 7 bases from J, the junction contained 10 bases not matched to a gene. The CDR3 DNA sequence: TGTGCCAGCAGTTTGTTCCCGGGACAGCAGAATGAGCAGTTCTTC. Its translation is CASSLFPGQQNEQFF.

This clonotype was seen a handful of times. The chain couples TRBV20-1 to TRBJ2-5; 9 nucleotides agree with TRBD2. Germline CDR1 DFQATT, CDR2 SNEGSKA (reference sequence). This CDR3 comprises 13 residues. V lost 3 bases, J lost 5 bases, and 4 bases stayed unmatched. The CDR3 is CSASGTSFETQYF. The CDR3 coding sequence is TGCAGTGCTAGCGGGACTAGCTTTGAGACCCAGTACTTC.

Of note for this clonotype: One base away lies a much larger clone, so this may be a sequencing read error. This chain links TRBV12-3 or TRBV12-4 with TRBJ2-1; the match to TRBD2 covers 8 bases. This CDR3 spans 15 amino acids. The CDR3 here is CATSSGRGAYNEQFF. CDR3 nucleotides: TGTGCCACCAGTTCGGGGCGGGGGGCTTACAATGAGCAGTTCTTC.

This clonotype was recorded at least ten times. The V and J genes are TRBV28 and TRBJ2-7; 8 nucleotides agree with TRBD2. Unmatched junction bases numbered 5, after V lost 2 bases and J lost 2 bases. Germline-derived CDR1 and CDR2 are MDHEN and SYDVKM. The CDR3 runs 15 residues. CDR3 nucleotide sequence: TGTGCCAGCAGTTTAGCGGGGGGTATCACCTACGAGCAGTACTTC. As protein: CASSLAGGITYEQYF. Full variable domain (outside the CDR3, taken from reference TRBV28 and TRBJ2-7): DVKVTQSSRYLVKRTGEKVFLECVQDMDHENMFWYRQDPGLGLRLIYFSYDVKMKEKGDIPEGYSVSREKKERFSLILESASTNQTSMYLCASSLAGGITYEQYFGPGTRLTVT.

The chain is built from TRBV30 and TRBJ1-4; 7 nucleotides align to TRBD1. CDR3 length equals 15 residues. Germline assignment: CDR1 GTSNPN and CDR2 SVGIG (reference sequence). J gave up 6 bases and V 5 bases, and 12 bases lay outside the gene matches. CDR3 sequence (DNA): TGTGCCTGGGCCGCAGGGGGGGCGAGGGATGAAAAACTGTTTTTT. Amino acids: CAWAAGGARDEKLFF.

The chain links TRBV6-1 to TRBJ1-2; 7 bases fit TRBD1. The CDR3 is 15 residues long. Germline values: CDR1 MNHNS, CDR2 SASEGT. J lost 2 bases, V lost 0 bases, and 3 bases had no gene match. The chain's CDR3 is CASSEAGGSNYGYTF. The CDR3 DNA reads as TGTGCCAGCAGTGAAGCAGGGGGCTCAAACTATGGCTACACCTTC.

This clonotype has more than one count but fewer than ten. This CDR3 is CASSQERESYNEQFF. CDR3 DNA sequence: TGCGCCAGCAGCCAAGAAAGAGAGTCCTACAATGAGCAGTTCTTC. The chain couples TRBV4-1 to TRBJ2-1, with no clear D. Trimming removed 0 bases at V and 1 base at J, with 7 bases between. The CDR3 is 15 amino acids. Germline CDR1 and CDR2: MGHRA and YSYEKL.

The chain employs TRBV24-1 and TRBJ2-5; D might be TRBD2 (6 bases). The V gene lost 4 bases and the J gene lost 5 bases, with 13 bases spanning the gap. CDR3 size: 14 residues. CDR1 KGHDR and CDR2 SFDVKD come from the germline V gene. For the CDR3, the DNA is TGTGCCACCAGTGACCGGGAGTCTCATGAGACCCAGTACTTC. Its translation is CATSDRESHETQYF.

This clonotype was seen ten or more times. The chain carries TRBV6-1 and TRBJ2-4; possible D gene TRBD2, 5 bases. V shed 7 bases and J shed 6 bases, with 13 bases lying between them. CDR3 length: 13 residues. Germline lookup yields CDR1 MNHNS and CDR2 SASEGT. CDR3 loop: CASTDRGSNIQYF. The CDR3 DNA reads as TGTGCCAGCACCGACCGGGGTTCAAACATTCAGTACTTC.

The chain has TRBV5-6 and TRBJ2-5, with 8 positions matching TRBD2. Germline CDR1 SGHDT, CDR2 YYEEEE. Unmatched junction bases numbered 10, after V lost 3 bases and J lost 6 bases. This CDR3 is built from 15 residues. The CDR3 loop is CASSWERERIQTQYF. DNA for the CDR3: TGTGCCAGCAGCTGGGAGCGGGAGCGTATACAGACCCAGTACTTC.

Only a few counts were recorded for this clonotype. The chain carries TRBV30 and TRBJ2-1, with 9 bases that match TRBD2. V lost 3 bases and J lost 16; bases outside the gene matches: 7. This CDR3 spans 11 amino acids. Germline CDR1 and CDR2: GTSNPN and SVGIG (reference sequence). CDR3 protein: CAWSAGTSRFF. The CDR3 DNA sequence: TGTGCCTGGAGCGCTGGGACTAGCAGATTCTTC. The whole variable domain, filled in from reference TRBV30 and TRBJ2-1, reads SQTIHQWPATLVQPVGSPLSLECTVEGTSNPNLYWYRQAAGRGLQLLFYSVGIGQISSEVPQNLSASRPQDRQFILSSKKLLLSDSGFYLCAWSAGTSRFFGPGTRLTVL.

This rearrangement joins TRBV12-3 or TRBV12-4 to TRBJ2-2; D ambiguous. The CDR3 spans 14 residues. Trimming pared 6 bases from V and 6 bases from J, leaving 14 bases between. The CDR3 sequence is CASRPPSGAGELFF. The CDR3 DNA follows: TGTGCCAGCAGGCCCCCCAGTGGGGCCGGGGAGCTGTTTTTT.

In its sample, this clonotype was seen a few times. V usage is TRBV10-3 and J usage is TRBJ2-5, with 7 bases aligning to TRBD1. V gave up 1 base and J gave up 3 bases; unmatched junction bases: 11. This CDR3 has 17 amino acids. Germline CDR1 and CDR2: ENHRY and SYGVKD. CDR3 DNA sequence: TGTGCCATCAGTGAGTTTTTGGACAGGCAGGGGAAAGAGACCCAGTACTTC. Translation: CAISEFLDRQGKETQYF.

The chain has TRBV20-1 and TRBJ2-7; D possibly corresponds to TRBD2 (6 bases). V lost 0 bases to trimming and J lost 0 bases, with 18 bases between them. Germline V CDR1 and CDR2: DFQATT, SNEGSKA (reference sequence). This CDR3 has 17 amino acids. The CDR3 DNA sequence: TGCAGTGCTAGAGATGGGGGGACTGCCTCTGACTCCTACGAGCAGTACTTC. Translation gives CSARDGGTASDSYEQYF.

There are many counts of this clonotype. The CDR3 protein is CASSYSIGERHEQYF. The CDR3 region has the DNA TGTGCCAGCAGTTACTCGATCGGGGAAAGGCACGAGCAGTACTTC. This sequence joins TRBV6-5 and TRBJ2-7; D is perhaps TRBD2 (5 bases). This CDR3 contains 15 residues. Germline V gene lookup returns CDR1 MNHEY and CDR2 SVGAGI. Trimming left V 0 bases short and J 5 bases short, with 14 bases between.